These 9 T cell receptor beta chains came from one sample sequenced in a study of somatic mutations in cytotoxic T cells in rheumatoid arthritis. Sequencing used immunoSEQ multiplex PCR; TCRdb keeps in-frame clones, though not all of them. The sample has under 9,500 clones, 75% to 90% seen once. Specimen: CD8+ T cells sorted from blood. The receptors derive from a woman in her sixties or seventies with rheumatoid arthritis.

This clone was seen a single time. This chain links TRBV12-5 with TRBJ1-4, with TRBD1 as a possible D gene (5 bases). Germline CDR1 LGHNT, CDR2 FRNRAP. The ends were cut back, 0 bases at V and 4 bases at J, with 12 bases in the middle. The CDR3 length is 16 residues. The CDR3 spells CASGLVGPGLNEKLFF. The CDR3 DNA reads TGTGCTAGTGGTTTGGTGGGGCCGGGCCTTAATGAAAAACTGTTTTTT.

This clone was picked up one time. This chain links TRBV9 with TRBJ1-1, with D hard to call. Germline lookup yields CDR1 SGDLS and CDR2 YYNGEE. This CDR3 has 13 amino acids. V was pared by 1 base and J by 0 bases, with 4 bases between. The CDR3 reads CASSVKLNTEAFF. The CDR3 DNA reads as TGTGCCAGCAGCGTAAAGCTGAACACTGAAGCTTTCTTT.

This rearrangement joins TRBV18 to TRBJ1-6; TRBD1 matches at 7 bases. V was pared by 6 bases and J by 4 bases, with 3 bases of the junction left unmatched. CDR1 KGHSH and CDR2 LQKENI come from the germline V gene. The CDR3 sequence is 14 residues long. The CDR3 sequence is CASSPGQYNSPLHF. The CDR3 DNA sequence: TGTGCCAGCTCCCCGGGACAGTATAATTCACCCCTCCACTTT. The full variable domain, rest sourced from reference TRBV18 and TRBJ1-6, is NAGVMQNPRHLVRRRGQEARLRCSPMKGHSHVYWYRQLPEEGLKFMVYLQKENIIDESGMPKERFSAEFPKEGPSILRIQQVVRGDSAAYFCASSPGQYNSPLHFGNGTRLTVT.

J is TRBJ1-2 and V is TRBV11-3; no clear D gene. The CDR3 contains 15 residues. In germline, CDR1 is SGHNT, CDR2 YENEEA. V was trimmed by 2 bases and J by 4 bases, leaving 14 bases between them. Here the CDR3 reads CASSLMRGSGYGYTF. CDR3 sequence (DNA): TGTGCCAGCAGCTTAATGCGGGGTTCGGGCTATGGCTACACCTTC.

CDR3 residues: CASGRGALERETQYF. The CDR3 region has the DNA TGTGCCAGCGGCCGAGGTGCCCTGGAGAGAGAGACCCAGTACTTC. The chain couples TRBV5-5 to TRBJ2-5; D is uncertain. The CDR3 has 15 amino acids. Germline-derived CDR1 and CDR2 are SGHKS and YYEKEE (reference sequence). V was shortened by 7 bases and J by 4 bases, with 20 bases between the two germline ends.

The J gene is TRBJ1-2, the V gene TRBV27, with D maybe TRBD1 (6 bases). The CDR3 covers 15 residues. CDR1 and CDR2 from the germline V gene are MNHEY and SMNVEV (reference sequence). Trimming pared 0 bases from V and 4 bases from J, leaving 12 bases between. The CDR3 protein is CASSLSTGTPYGYTF. The CDR3 DNA is TGTGCCAGCAGTTTATCGACGGGGACACCCTATGGCTACACCTTC.

The rearrangement joins TRBV5-4 to TRBJ2-5; 9 bases align to TRBD1. Trimming cost V 4 bases and J 3 bases; bases outside gene matches: 7. The CDR3 totals 15 residues. Germline CDR1 reads SGHNT; CDR2 reads YYREEE (reference sequence). The CDR3 region has the DNA TGTGCCAGCAGCGCCACGGGACAGGGTGAAGAGACCCAGTACTTC. It is translated as CASSATGQGEETQYF.

This chain connects TRBV4-1 to TRBJ2-2, with 14 nucleotides matching TRBD2. The germline V gene has CDR1 MGHRA and CDR2 YSYEKL. The CDR3 is made up of 19 amino acids. V lost 0 bases, J lost 4 bases, and 7 bases stayed unmatched. The CDR3, as DNA: TGCGCCAGCAGCCAAGATCGACTAGCGGGAGGGCCGGGCACCGGGGAGCTGTTTTTT. Amino acids: CASSQDRLAGGPGTGELFF.

The count of this clone is one. The chain uses TRBV5-1 and TRBJ1-3; TRBD1 matches 8 bases. Germline CDR1 is SGHRS and CDR2 is YFSETQ. Losses at the gene ends were 3 bases for V and 3 bases for J; bases not matched to a gene: 17. The CDR3 sequence is 19 residues long. For the CDR3, the DNA is TGCGCCAGCAGCTCGAACGTCGGCGGTGGACAGGGCAATGGAAACACCATATATTTT. Its translation: CASSSNVGGGQGNGNTIYF.